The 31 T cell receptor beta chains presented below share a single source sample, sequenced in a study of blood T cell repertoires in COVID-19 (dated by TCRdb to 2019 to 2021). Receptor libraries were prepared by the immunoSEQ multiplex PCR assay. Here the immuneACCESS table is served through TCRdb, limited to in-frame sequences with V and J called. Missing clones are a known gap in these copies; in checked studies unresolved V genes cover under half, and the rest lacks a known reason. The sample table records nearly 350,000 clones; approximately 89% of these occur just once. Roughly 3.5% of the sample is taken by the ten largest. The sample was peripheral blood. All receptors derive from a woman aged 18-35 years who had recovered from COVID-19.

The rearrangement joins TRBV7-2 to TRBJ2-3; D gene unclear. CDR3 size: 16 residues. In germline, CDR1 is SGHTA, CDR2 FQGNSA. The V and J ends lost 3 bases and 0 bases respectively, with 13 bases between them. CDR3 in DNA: TGTGCCAGCAGCTTGGAACTACAACGGAGCACAGATACGCAGTATTTT. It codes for CASSLELQRSTDTQYF. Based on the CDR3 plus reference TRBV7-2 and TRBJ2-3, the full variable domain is GAGVSQSPSNKVTEKGKDVELRCDPISGHTALYWYRQSLGQGLEFLIYFQGNSAPDKSGLPSDRFSAERTGGSVSTLTIQRTQQEDSAVYLCASSLELQRSTDTQYFGPGTRLTVL.

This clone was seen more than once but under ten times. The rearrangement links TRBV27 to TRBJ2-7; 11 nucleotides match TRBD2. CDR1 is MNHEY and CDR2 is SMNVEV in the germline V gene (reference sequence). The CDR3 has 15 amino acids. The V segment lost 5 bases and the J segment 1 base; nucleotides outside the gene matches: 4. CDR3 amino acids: CASSDGTSGSYEQYV. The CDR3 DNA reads TGTGCCAGCAGTGACGGGACTAGCGGTTCCTACGAGCAGTACGTC.

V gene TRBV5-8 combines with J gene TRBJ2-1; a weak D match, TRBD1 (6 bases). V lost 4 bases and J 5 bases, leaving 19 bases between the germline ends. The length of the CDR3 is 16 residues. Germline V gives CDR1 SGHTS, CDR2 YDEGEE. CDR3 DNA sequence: TGTGCCAGCAGCCTAACCCTGCGGCAGGGGAACAATGAGCAGTTCTTC. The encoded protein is CASSLTLRQGNNEQFF.

CDR3 sequence: CASSQDPRQGATQGNIQYF. In DNA form, the CDR3 reads TGCGCCAGCAGCCAAGATCCCCGACAGGGGGCCACACAGGGAAACATTCAGTACTTC. The chain uses TRBV4-1 and TRBJ2-4; 10 nucleotides align to TRBD1. From germline, CDR1 is MGHRA and CDR2 YSYEKL. V gave up 0 bases and J gave up 6 bases; unmatched junction bases: 14. The CDR3 runs 19 residues.

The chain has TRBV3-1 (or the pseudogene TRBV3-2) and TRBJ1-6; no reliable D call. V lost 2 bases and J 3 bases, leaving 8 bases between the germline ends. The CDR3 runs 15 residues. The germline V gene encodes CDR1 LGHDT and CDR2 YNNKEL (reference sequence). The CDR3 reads CASSQLAGYNSPLHF. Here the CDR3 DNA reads TGTGCCAGCAGCCAACTTGCGGGCTATAATTCACCCCTCCACTTT.

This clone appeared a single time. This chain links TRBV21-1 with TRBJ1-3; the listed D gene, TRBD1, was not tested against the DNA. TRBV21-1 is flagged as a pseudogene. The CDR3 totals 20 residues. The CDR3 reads CASSYDRVNPRHPSGNTIYF. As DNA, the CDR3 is TGTGCCAGCAGCTATGACAGGGTTAACCCTAGACATCCATCTGGAAACACCATATATTTT.

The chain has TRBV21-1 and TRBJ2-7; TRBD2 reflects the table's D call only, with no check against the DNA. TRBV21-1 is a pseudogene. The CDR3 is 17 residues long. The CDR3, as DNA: TGTGCCAGCAGCAAAGGAGAGGGCCCAGCGGGGGGGCTCGCGCAGTACGTC. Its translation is CASSKGEGPAGGLAQYV.

The CDR3 region has the DNA TGTGCCAGCAGCTCGAGACGACAGGGAGGAACCGGGGAGCTGTTTTTT. It yields the protein CASSSRRQGGTGELFF. The V and J genes are TRBV7-2 and TRBJ2-2, with D possibly matching TRBD1 (7 bases). Trimming removed 4 bases at V and 5 bases at J, with 17 bases between. The CDR3 runs to 16 residues. Germline V CDR1 and CDR2: SGHTA, FQGNSA.

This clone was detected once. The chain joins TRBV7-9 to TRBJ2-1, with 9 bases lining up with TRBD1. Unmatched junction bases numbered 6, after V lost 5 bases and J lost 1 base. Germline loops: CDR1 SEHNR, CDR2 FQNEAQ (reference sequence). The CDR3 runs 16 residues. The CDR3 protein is CASSGTGIGSYNEQFF. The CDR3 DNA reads TGTGCCAGCAGCGGGACAGGGATAGGGTCCTACAATGAGCAGTTCTTC. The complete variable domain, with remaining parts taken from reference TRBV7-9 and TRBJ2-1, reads DTGVSQNPRHKITKRGQNVTFRCDPISEHNRLYWYRQTLGQGPEFLTYFQNEAQLEKSRLLSDRFSAERPKGSFSTLEIQRTEQGDSAMYLCASSGTGIGSYNEQFFGPGTRLTVL.

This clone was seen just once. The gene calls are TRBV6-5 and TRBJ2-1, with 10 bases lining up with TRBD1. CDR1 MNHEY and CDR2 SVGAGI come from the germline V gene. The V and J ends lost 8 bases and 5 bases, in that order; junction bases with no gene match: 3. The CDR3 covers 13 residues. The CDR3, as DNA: TGTGCCAGCTCAGGGACAGGGGACAATGAGCAGTTCTTC. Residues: CASSGTGDNEQFF.

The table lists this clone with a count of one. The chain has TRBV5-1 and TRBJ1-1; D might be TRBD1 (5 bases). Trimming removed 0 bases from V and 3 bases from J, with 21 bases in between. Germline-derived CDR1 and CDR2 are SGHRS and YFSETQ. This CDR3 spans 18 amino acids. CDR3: CASSLAFSGSRFDTEAFF. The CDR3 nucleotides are TGCGCCAGCAGCTTGGCCTTTTCAGGGTCACGTTTTGACACTGAAGCTTTCTTT.

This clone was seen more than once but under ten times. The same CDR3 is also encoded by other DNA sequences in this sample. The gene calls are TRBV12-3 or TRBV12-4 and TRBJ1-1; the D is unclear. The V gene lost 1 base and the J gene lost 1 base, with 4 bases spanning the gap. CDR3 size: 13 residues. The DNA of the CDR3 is TGTGCCAGCAGTTTAGGGCAGAACACTGAAGCTTTCTTT. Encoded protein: CASSLGQNTEAFF.

The DNA for the CDR3 is TGTGCCAGCAGCCAAGTTCACAGTAAAGATCAGCCCCAGCATTTT. It codes for CASSQVHSKDQPQHF. V and J are TRBV3-1 (or the pseudogene TRBV3-2) and TRBJ1-5; no reliable D call. CDR1 is LGHDT and CDR2 is YNNKEL in the germline V gene (reference sequence). V was trimmed by 1 base and J by 5 bases, leaving 12 bases between them. This CDR3 is 15 amino acids long.

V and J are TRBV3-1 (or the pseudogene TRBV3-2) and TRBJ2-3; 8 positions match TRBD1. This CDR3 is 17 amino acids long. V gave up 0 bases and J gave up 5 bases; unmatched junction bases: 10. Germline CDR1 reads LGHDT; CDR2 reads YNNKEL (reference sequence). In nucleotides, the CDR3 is TGTGCCAGCAGCCAAGACCCGGACAGGGTGCCTATAGATACGCAGTATTTT. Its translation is CASSQDPDRVPIDTQYF.

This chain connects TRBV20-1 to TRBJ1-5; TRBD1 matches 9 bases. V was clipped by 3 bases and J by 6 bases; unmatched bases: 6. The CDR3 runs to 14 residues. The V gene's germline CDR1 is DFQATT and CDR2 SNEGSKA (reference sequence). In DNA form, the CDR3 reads TGCAGTGCTAGTTTTGGGACAGGGAGTCAGCCCCAGCATTTT. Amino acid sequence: CSASFGTGSQPQHF.

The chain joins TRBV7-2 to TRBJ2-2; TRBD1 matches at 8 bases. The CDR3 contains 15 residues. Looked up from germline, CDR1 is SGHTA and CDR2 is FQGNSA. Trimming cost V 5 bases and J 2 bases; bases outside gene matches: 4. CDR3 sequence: CASSPDRDNTGELFF. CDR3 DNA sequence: TGTGCCAGCAGCCCGGACAGGGATAACACCGGGGAGCTGTTTTTT.

DNA of the CDR3: TGCGCCAGCAGTGAGAATCCGGCAGGGTACATGAACACTGAAGCTTTCTTT. This gives the protein CASSENPAGYMNTEAFF. This rearrangement joins TRBV10-1 to TRBJ1-1; TRBD1 is a possible D gene (5 bases). This CDR3 spans 17 amino acids. Germline values: CDR1 WNHNN, CDR2 SYGVQD (reference sequence). V lost 2 bases to trimming and J lost 0 bases, with 16 bases between them.

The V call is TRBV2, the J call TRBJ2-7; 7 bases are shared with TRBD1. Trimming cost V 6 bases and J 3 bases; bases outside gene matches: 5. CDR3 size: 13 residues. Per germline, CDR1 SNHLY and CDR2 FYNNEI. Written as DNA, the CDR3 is TGTGCCAGCAGCTCTTGGACAGGCTACGAGCAGTACGTC. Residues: CASSSWTGYEQYV.

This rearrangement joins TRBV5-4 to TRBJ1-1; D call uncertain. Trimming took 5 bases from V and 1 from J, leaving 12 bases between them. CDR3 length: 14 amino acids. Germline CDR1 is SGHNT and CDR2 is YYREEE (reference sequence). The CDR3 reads CASSSPGENTEAFF. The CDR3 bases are TGTGCCAGCAGTTCGCCGGGAGAGAACACTGAAGCTTTCTTT.

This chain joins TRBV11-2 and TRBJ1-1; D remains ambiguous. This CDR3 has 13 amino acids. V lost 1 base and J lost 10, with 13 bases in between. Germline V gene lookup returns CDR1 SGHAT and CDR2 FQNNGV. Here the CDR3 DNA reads TGTGCCAGCAGCTTAGTACGGGAAGCGGGAGCTTTCTTT. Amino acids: CASSLVREAGAFF.

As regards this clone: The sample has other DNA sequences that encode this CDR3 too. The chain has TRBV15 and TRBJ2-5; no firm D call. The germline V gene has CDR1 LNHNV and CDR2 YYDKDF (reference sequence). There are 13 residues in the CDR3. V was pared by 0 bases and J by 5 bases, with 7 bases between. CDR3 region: CATSRDPRETQYF. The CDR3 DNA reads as TGTGCCACCAGCAGAGATCCCCGGGAGACCCAGTACTTC.

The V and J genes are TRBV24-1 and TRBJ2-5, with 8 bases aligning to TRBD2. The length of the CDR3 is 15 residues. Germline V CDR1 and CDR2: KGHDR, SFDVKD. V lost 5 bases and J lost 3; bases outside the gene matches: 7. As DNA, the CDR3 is TGTGCCACCAGTGGCCCGGGACTAGGGGAAGAGACCCAGTACTTC. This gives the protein CATSGPGLGEETQYF.

The CDR3 here is CASTLSGANVLTF. Written as DNA, the CDR3 is TGTGCCAGCACCCTATCTGGGGCCAACGTCCTGACTTTC. The gene calls are TRBV7-9 and TRBJ2-6, with no clear D. The CDR3 extends over 13 amino acids. V lost 7 bases to trimming and J lost 1 base, with 5 bases between them. Germline CDR1 and CDR2: SEHNR and FQNEAQ (reference sequence).

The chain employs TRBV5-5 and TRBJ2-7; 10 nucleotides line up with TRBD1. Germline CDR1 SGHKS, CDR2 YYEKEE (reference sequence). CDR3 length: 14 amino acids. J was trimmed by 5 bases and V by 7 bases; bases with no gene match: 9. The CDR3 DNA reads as TGTGCCAGCTCCCGGGACAGGGGCCGGGACGAGCAGTACGTC. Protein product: CASSRDRGRDEQYV.

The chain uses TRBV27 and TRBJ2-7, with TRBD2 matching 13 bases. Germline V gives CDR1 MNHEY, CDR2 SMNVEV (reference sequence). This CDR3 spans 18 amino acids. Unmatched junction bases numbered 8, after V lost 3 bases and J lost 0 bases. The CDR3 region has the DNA TGTGCCAGCAGTTTCCCGACTAGCGGGAGGCAGAGCTCCTACGAGCAGTACGTC. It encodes CASSFPTSGRQSSYEQYV.

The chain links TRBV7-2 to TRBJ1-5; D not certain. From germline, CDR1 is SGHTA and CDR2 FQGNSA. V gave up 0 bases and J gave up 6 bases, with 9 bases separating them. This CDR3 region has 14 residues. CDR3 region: CASSLALGSQPQHF. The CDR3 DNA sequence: TGTGCCAGCAGCTTAGCCCTGGGCAGTCAGCCCCAGCATTTT.

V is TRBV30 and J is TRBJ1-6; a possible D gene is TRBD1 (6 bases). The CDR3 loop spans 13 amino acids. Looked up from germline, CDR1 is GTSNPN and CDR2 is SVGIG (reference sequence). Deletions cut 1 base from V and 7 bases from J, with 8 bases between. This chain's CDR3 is CAWSGTANSPLHF. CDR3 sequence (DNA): TGTGCCTGGAGTGGGACAGCCAATTCACCCCTCCACTTT.

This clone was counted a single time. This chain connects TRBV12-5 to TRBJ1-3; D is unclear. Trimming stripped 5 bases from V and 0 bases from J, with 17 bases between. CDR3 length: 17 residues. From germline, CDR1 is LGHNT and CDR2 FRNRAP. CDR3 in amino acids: CASGRRLEPSSGNTIYF. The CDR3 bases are TGTGCTAGTGGTCGGAGACTCGAGCCTAGCTCTGGAAACACCATATATTTT. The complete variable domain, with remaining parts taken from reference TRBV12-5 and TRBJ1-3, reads DARVTQTPRHKVTEMGQEVTMRCQPILGHNTVFWYRQTMMQGLELLAYFRNRAPLDDSGMPKDRFSAEMPDATLATLKIQPSEPRDSAVYFCASGRRLEPSSGNTIYFGEGSWLTVV.

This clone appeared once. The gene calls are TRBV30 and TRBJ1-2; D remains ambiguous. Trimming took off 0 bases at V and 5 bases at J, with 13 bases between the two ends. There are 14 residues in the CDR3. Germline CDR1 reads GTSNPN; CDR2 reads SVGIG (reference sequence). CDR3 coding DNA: TGTGCCTGGAGTGTACGGCGGGTGCAGTATGGCTACACCTTC. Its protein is CAWSVRRVQYGYTF.

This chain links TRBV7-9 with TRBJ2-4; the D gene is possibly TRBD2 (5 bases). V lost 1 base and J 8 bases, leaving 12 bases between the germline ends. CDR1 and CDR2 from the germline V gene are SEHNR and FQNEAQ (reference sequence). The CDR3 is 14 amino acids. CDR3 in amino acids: CASSLERDPDIQYF. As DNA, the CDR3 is TGTGCCAGCAGCTTAGAACGGGATCCGGACATTCAGTACTTC.

The CDR3 DNA follows: TGTGCCAGCAGGGAGACCGGGATGTCCACCGGGGAGCTGTTTTTT. It translates to CASRETGMSTGELFF. This rearrangement joins TRBV7-6 to TRBJ2-2; D is perhaps TRBD2 (5 bases). Trimming removed 6 bases from V and 4 bases from J, with 15 bases in between. The V gene's germline CDR1 is SGHVS and CDR2 FNYEAQ. This CDR3 has 15 residues.